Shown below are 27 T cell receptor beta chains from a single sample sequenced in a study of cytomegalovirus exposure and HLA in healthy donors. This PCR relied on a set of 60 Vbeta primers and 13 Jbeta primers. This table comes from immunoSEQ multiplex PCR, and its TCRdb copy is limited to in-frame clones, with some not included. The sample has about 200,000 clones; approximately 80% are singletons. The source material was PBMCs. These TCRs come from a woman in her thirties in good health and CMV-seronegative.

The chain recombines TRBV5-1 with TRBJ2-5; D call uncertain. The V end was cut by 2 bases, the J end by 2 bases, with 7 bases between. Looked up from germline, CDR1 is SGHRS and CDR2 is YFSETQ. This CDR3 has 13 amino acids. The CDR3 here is CASSLDLQETQYF. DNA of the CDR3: TGCGCCAGCAGCTTAGACTTACAAGAGACCCAGTACTTC. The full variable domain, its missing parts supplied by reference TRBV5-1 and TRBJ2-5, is KAGVTQTPRYLIKTRGQQVTLSCSPISGHRSVSWYQQTPGQGLQFLFEYFSETQRNKGNFPGRFSGRQFSNSRSEMNVSTLELGDSALYLCASSLDLQETQYFGPGTRLLVL.

As DNA, the CDR3 is TGTGCCATCAGCCCTTGGCAGGACATGAACACTGAAGCTTTCTTT. Translating gives CAISPWQDMNTEAFF. The chain uses TRBV10-3 and TRBJ1-1; D may be TRBD1 (5 bases). The germline gives CDR1 ENHRY, CDR2 SYGVKD. Trimming left V 6 bases short and J 0 bases short, with 14 bases between. This CDR3 has 15 residues.

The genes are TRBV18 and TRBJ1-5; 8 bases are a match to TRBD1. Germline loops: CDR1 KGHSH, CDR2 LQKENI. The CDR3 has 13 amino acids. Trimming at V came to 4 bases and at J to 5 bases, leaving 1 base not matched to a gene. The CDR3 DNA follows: TGTGCCAGCTCACTGGACAGGGATCAGCCCCAGCATTTT. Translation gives CASSLDRDQPQHF.

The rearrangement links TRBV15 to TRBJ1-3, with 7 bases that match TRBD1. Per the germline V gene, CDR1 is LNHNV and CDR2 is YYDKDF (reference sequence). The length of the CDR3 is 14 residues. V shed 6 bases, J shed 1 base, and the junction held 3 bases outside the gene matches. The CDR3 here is CATRRQGSGNTIYF. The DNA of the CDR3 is TGTGCCACCAGGAGACAGGGATCTGGAAACACCATATATTTT. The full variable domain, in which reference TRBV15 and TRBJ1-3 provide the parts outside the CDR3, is DAMVIQNPRYQVTQFGKPVTLSCSQTLNHNVMYWYQQKSSQAPKLLFHYYDKDFNNEADTPDNFQSRRPNTSFCFLDIRSPGLGDTAMYLCATRRQGSGNTIYFGEGSWLTVV.

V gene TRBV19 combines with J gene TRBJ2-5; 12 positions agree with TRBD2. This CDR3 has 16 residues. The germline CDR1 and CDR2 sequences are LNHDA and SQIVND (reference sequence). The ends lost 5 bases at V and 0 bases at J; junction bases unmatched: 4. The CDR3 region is CASSFRLAGDQETQYF. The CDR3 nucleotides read TGTGCCAGTAGTTTCCGACTAGCGGGGGACCAAGAGACCCAGTACTTC.

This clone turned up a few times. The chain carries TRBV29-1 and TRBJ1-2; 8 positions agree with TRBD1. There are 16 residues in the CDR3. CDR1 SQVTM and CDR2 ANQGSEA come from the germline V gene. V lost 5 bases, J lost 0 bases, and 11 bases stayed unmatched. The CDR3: CSVLGRGHVSNYGYTF. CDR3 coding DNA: TGCAGCGTTCTTGGCAGGGGGCACGTTTCTAACTATGGCTACACCTTC.

The CDR3: CSVGGGAGPIEQFF. In DNA, the CDR3 is TGCAGCGTGGGAGGGGGGGCCGGCCCCATTGAGCAGTTCTTC. The V and J genes are TRBV29-1 and TRBJ2-1; possible D gene TRBD2, 7 bases. Germline V gene sequence: CDR1 SQVTM, CDR2 ANQGSEA. The CDR3 is 14 amino acids. Trimming stripped 6 bases from V and 9 bases from J, with 21 bases between.

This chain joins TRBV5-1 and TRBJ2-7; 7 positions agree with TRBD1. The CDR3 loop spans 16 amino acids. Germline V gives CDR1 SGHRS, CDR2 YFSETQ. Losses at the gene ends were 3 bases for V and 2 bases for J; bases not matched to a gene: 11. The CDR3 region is CASSSEYTGTAYEQYF. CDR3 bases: TGCGCCAGCAGCTCCGAATACACCGGGACAGCCTACGAGCAGTACTTC.

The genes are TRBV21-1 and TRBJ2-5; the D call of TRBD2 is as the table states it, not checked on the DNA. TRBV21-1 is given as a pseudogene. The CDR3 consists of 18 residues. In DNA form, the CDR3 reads TGTGCCATTGGGAAGATCATGTCTAGCGGGAGGCCTCAAGAGACCCAGTACTTC. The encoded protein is CAIGKIMSSGRPQETQYF.

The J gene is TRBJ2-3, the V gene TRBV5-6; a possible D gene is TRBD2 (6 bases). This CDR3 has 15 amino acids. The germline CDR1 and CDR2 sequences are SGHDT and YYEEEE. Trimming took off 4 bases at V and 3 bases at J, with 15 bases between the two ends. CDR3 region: CASSSGLLSTDTQYF. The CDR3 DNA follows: TGTGCCAGCAGCAGCGGGTTGTTATCGACAGATACGCAGTATTTT.

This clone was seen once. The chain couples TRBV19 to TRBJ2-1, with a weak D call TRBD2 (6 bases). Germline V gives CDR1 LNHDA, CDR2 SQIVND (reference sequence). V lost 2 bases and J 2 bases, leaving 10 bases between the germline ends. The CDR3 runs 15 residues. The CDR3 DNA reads TGTGCCAGTAGTATAAGGCGGGAAGCCTACAATGAGCAGTTCTTC. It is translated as CASSIRREAYNEQFF.

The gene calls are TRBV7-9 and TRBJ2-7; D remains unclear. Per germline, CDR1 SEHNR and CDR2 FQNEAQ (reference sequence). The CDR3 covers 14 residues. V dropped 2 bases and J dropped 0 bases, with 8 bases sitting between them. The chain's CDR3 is CASSLRDNSYEQYF. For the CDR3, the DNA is TGTGCCAGCAGCTTAAGAGACAACTCCTACGAGCAGTACTTC.

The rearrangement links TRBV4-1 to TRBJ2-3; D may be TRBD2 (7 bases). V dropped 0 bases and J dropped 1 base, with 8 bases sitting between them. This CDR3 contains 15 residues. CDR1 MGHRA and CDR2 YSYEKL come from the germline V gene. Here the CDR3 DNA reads TGCGCCAGCAGCCAAGAGGGGGGGCGCACAGATACGCAGTATTTT. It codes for CASSQEGGRTDTQYF.

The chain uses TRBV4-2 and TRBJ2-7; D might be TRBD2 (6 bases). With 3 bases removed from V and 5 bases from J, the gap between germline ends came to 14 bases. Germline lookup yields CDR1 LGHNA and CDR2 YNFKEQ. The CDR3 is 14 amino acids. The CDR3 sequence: CASSHLHGEDEQYF. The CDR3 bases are TGTGCCAGCAGCCACCTCCACGGGGAGGACGAGCAGTACTTC.

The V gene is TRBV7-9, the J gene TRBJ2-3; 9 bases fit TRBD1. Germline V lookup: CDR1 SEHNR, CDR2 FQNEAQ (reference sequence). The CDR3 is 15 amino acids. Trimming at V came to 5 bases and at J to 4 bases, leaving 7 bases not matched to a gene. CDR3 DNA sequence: TGTGCCAGCAGCATTGGACAGGGGCGAGCAGATACGCAGTATTTT. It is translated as CASSIGQGRADTQYF.

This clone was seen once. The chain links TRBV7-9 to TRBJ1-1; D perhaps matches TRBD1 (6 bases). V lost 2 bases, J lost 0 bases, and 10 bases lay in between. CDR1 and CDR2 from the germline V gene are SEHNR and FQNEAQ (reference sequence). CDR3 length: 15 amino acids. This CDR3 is CASSLYGQMNTEAFF. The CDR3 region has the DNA TGTGCCAGCAGCTTATATGGACAGATGAACACTGAAGCTTTCTTT.

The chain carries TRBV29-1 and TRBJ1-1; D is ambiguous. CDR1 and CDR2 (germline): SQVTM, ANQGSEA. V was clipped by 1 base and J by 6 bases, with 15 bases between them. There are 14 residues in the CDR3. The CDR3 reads CSVEGGVSWPEAFF. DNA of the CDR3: TGCAGCGTTGAAGGTGGTGTCTCGTGGCCTGAAGCTTTCTTT.

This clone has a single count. The CDR3 DNA is TGCGCCAGCAGCTTGGGGGCGGGAGGCTACGAGCAGTACTTC. Its translation is CASSLGAGGYEQYF. J is TRBJ2-7 and V is TRBV5-1; 8 nucleotides align to TRBD2. Germline values: CDR1 SGHRS, CDR2 YFSETQ. The CDR3 totals 14 residues. J lost 3 bases, V lost 0 bases, and 2 bases had no gene match.

Written as DNA, the CDR3 is TGTGCCAGCAGCTTAGAGACAGGGGAGAGGTACGAGCAGTACTTC. It translates to CASSLETGERYEQYF. The chain has TRBV5-6 and TRBJ2-5; 8 bases agree with TRBD1. The J call is doubtful: the DNA matches TRBJ2-7 better. In germline, CDR1 is SGHDT, CDR2 YYEEEE. The CDR3 sequence is 15 residues long.

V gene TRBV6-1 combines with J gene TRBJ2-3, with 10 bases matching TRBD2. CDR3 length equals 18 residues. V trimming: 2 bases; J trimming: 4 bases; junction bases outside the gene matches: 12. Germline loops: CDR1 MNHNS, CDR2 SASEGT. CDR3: CASSEFFAGAGGPDTQYF. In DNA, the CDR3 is TGTGCCAGCAGTGAATTTTTCGCTGGAGCGGGGGGGCCAGATACGCAGTATTTT.

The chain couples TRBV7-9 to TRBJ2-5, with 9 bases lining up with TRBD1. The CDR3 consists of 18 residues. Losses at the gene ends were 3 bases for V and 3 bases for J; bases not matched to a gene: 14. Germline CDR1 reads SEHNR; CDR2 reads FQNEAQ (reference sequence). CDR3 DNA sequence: TGTGCCAGCAGCTTTCCCGGGACAGGGTTGTATCCCGAAGAGACCCAGTACTTC. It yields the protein CASSFPGTGLYPEETQYF.

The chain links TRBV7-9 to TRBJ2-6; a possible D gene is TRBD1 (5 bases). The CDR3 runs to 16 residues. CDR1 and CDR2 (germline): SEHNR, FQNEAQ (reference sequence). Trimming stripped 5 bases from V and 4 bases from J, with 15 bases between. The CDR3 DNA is TGTGCCAGCAGCCACCTCGGTCAGGGAGGGGCCAACGTCCTGACTTTC. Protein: CASSHLGQGGANVLTF.

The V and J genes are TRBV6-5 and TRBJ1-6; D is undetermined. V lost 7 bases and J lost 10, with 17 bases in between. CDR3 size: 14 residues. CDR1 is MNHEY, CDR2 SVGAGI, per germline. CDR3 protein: CASKTPREGSPLHF. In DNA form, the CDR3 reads TGTGCCAGCAAAACCCCCCGGGAAGGGTCACCCCTCCACTTT.

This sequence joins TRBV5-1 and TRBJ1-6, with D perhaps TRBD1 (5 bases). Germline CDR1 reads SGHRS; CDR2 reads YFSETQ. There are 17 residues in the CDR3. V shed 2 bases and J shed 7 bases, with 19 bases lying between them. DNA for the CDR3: TGCGCCAGCAGCTTAGGGGCACAAGCGGGATACAATTCACCCCTCCACTTT. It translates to CASSLGAQAGYNSPLHF.

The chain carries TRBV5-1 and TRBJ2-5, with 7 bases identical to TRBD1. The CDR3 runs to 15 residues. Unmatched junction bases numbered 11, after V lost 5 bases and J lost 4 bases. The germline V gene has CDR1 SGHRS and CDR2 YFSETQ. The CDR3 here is CASRPGQVTAETQYF. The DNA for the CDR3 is TGCGCCAGCAGACCCGGACAGGTCACGGCAGAGACCCAGTACTTC.

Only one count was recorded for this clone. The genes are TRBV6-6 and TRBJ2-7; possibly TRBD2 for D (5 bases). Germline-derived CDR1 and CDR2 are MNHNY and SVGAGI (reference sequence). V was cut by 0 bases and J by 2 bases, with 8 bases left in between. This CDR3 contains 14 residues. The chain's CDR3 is CASSYSRGPYEQYF. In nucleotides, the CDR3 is TGTGCCAGCAGTTACTCGAGAGGGCCCTACGAGCAGTACTTC.

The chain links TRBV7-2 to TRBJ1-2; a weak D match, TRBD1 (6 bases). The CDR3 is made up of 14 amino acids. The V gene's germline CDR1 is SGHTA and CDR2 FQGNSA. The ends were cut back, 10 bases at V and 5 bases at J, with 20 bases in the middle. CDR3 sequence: CATIPQGRVYGYTF. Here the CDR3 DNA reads TGTGCCACTATACCGCAGGGGCGTGTATATGGCTACACCTTC. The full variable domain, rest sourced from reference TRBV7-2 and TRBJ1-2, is GAGVSQSPSNKVTEKGKDVELRCDPISGHTALYWYRQSLGQGLEFLIYFQGNSAPDKSGLPSDRFSAERTGGSVSTLTIQRTQQEDSAVYLCATIPQGRVYGYTFGSGTRLTVV.